These 25 T cell receptor beta chains share one sample of origin, sequenced in a study of blood T cell repertoires in COVID-19. Sequenced by immunoSEQ multiplex PCR; TCRdb stores in-frame clones only, minus some. The data hold almost 250,000 clones, with more than 75% observed a single time. What was sequenced was peripheral blood. These receptors were obtained from a woman older than 75 with COVID-19, enrolled during active disease.

The gene calls are TRBV30 and TRBJ2-1; unclear D gene. Germline V gene lookup returns CDR1 GTSNPN and CDR2 SVGIG (reference sequence). V lost 5 bases, J lost 2 bases, and 7 bases lay in between. The CDR3 contains 12 residues. CDR3 region: CAWDKTYNEQFF. The CDR3 nucleotides read TGTGCCTGGGATAAAACCTACAATGAGCAGTTCTTC. Combining the CDR3 with reference TRBV30 and TRBJ2-1 gives the whole variable domain SQTIHQWPATLVQPVGSPLSLECTVEGTSNPNLYWYRQAAGRGLQLLFYSVGIGQISSEVPQNLSASRPQDRQFILSSKKLLLSDSGFYLCAWDKTYNEQFFGPGTRLTVL.

CDR3 amino acids: CASSPGRNYGYTF. CDR3 nucleotide sequence: TGTGCCAGCTCACCGGGCAGGAACTATGGCTACACCTTC. V usage is TRBV18 and J usage is TRBJ1-2; D uncertain. From germline, CDR1 is KGHSH and CDR2 LQKENI. V lost 3 bases, J lost 2 bases, and 7 bases lay in between. CDR3 length: 13 residues. Drawing the rest from reference TRBV18 and TRBJ1-2, the complete variable domain is NAGVMQNPRHLVRRRGQEARLRCSPMKGHSHVYWYRQLPEEGLKFMVYLQKENIIDESGMPKERFSAEFPKEGPSILRIQQVVRGDSAAYFCASSPGRNYGYTFGSGTRLTVV.

The chain recombines TRBV18 with TRBJ2-5, with 7 bases fitting TRBD1. This CDR3 spans 15 amino acids. V trimming: 6 bases; J trimming: 1 base; junction bases outside the gene matches: 8. Germline CDR1 is KGHSH and CDR2 is LQKENI. DNA for the CDR3: TGTGCCAGCTCCCAATATAGGACAGGCCAAGAGACCCAGTACTTC. As protein: CASSQYRTGQETQYF.

This clone was found a few times. The CDR3 coding sequence is TGCGCCAGCAGCCCCGGTAGAGGGATGATTAACGGCTACACCTTC. Translating it yields CASSPGRGMINGYTF. The V gene is TRBV5-1, the J gene TRBJ1-2; the D is unclear. Germline assignment: CDR1 SGHRS and CDR2 YFSETQ. Trimming stripped 4 bases from V and 8 bases from J, with 21 bases between. The CDR3 consists of 15 residues.

V gene TRBV19 combines with J gene TRBJ1-2, with 7 bases identical to TRBD1. Germline CDR1 reads LNHDA; CDR2 reads SQIVND (reference sequence). V trimming: 7 bases; J trimming: 5 bases; junction bases outside the gene matches: 10. This CDR3 is built from 14 residues. The CDR3 is CASNTRQGKYGYTF. The CDR3 nucleotides read TGTGCCAGTAACACCAGACAGGGAAAATATGGCTACACCTTC. The whole variable domain, filled in from reference TRBV19 and TRBJ1-2, reads DGGITQSPKYLFRKEGQNVTLSCEQNLNHDAMYWYRQDPGQGLRLIYYSQIVNDFQKGDIAEGYSVSREKKESFPLTVTSAQKNPTAFYLCASNTRQGKYGYTFGSGTRLTVV.

CDR3 protein: CASSPPGRGENEQYV. DNA of the CDR3: TGTGCCAGCAGCCCCCCCGGGCGGGGGGAGAACGAGCAGTACGTC. The J gene is TRBJ2-7, the V gene TRBV6-5; 8 nucleotides match TRBD2. Germline assignment: CDR1 MNHEY and CDR2 SVGAGI. CDR3 length: 15 residues. V gave up 6 bases and J gave up 5 bases; unmatched junction bases: 12.

The chain recombines TRBV7-2 with TRBJ2-7; no definite D call. Germline V gene data show CDR1 as SGHTA and CDR2 as FQGNSA. V dropped 5 bases and J dropped 2 bases, with 10 bases sitting between them. CDR3 size: 13 residues. The CDR3: CASSKTRTYEQYV. The CDR3 bases are TGTGCCAGCAGCAAGACACGGACCTACGAGCAGTACGTC.

The chain is built from TRBV7-9 and TRBJ1-4; 7 bases line up with TRBD1. The CDR3 has 14 residues. From germline, CDR1 is SEHNR and CDR2 FQNEAQ (reference sequence). V shed 4 bases and J 5 bases; nucleotides not matched to a gene: 4. The CDR3 loop reads CASSSQTGNEKLFF. CDR3 in DNA: TGTGCCAGCAGCTCCCAGACAGGGAATGAAAAACTGTTTTTT.

The chain links TRBV7-3 to TRBJ2-7, with 10 nucleotides matching TRBD2. From germline, CDR1 is SGHTA and CDR2 FQGTGA. This CDR3 has 15 amino acids. V was clipped by 5 bases and J by 0 bases; unmatched bases: 4. The CDR3 sequence is CASSVSGGSSYEQYF. DNA of the CDR3: TGTGCCAGCAGCGTTAGCGGGGGGAGCTCCTACGAGCAGTACTTC.

This clone was seen more than once but under ten times. J is TRBJ2-6 and V is TRBV7-2; no clear D. This CDR3 spans 15 amino acids. Between the trimmed V and J ends, which lost 6 bases and 1 base, there was a span of 10 bases. Germline CDR1 SGHTA, CDR2 FQGNSA. Here the CDR3 reads CASRPQISGANVLTF. The CDR3 coding sequence is TGTGCCAGCAGGCCACAAATTTCTGGGGCCAACGTCCTGACTTTC.

The V call is TRBV6-5, the J call TRBJ1-6; 7 bases agree with TRBD1. Trimming took 6 bases from V and 9 from J; bases not matched to a gene: 8. The CDR3 contains 14 residues. Germline loops: CDR1 MNHEY, CDR2 SVGAGI. The CDR3 here is CASSLGDSFSPLHF. For the CDR3, the DNA is TGTGCCAGCAGCCTGGGGGACAGCTTTTCACCCCTCCACTTT.

The chain employs TRBV13 and TRBJ2-3, with 14 bases matching TRBD2. Germline values: CDR1 PRHDT, CDR2 FYEKMQ (reference sequence). CDR3 length: 15 amino acids. Germline trimming cut 3 bases from V and 10 bases from J; bases unmatched to any gene: 6. CDR3 bases: TGTGCCAGCAGCTTGGGACTAGCGGGGGAGGTTGCGCAGTATTTT. This sequence encodes CASSLGLAGEVAQYF.

The chain employs TRBV10-3 and TRBJ2-5; D call uncertain. The CDR3 runs 14 residues. Trimming shortened V by 0 bases and J by 2 bases, and 7 bases separated the two germline ends. In germline, CDR1 is ENHRY, CDR2 SYGVKD. In nucleotides, the CDR3 is TGTGCCATCAGTGAGTCGACACGGCAAGAGACCCAGTACTTC. Protein: CAISESTRQETQYF.

Written as DNA, the CDR3 is TGTGCCAGCAGCGTAGCGAGCGGGGGGGCCACCGGGGAGCTGTTTTTT. Translation: CASSVASGGATGELFF. The V and J genes are TRBV9 and TRBJ2-2; 10 nucleotides match TRBD2. The V segment lost 0 bases and the J segment 4 bases; nucleotides outside the gene matches: 3. This CDR3 contains 16 residues. Germline lookup yields CDR1 SGDLS and CDR2 YYNGEE. Filled out from reference TRBV9 and TRBJ2-2, the complete variable domain reads DSGVTQTPKHLITATGQRVTLRCSPRSGDLSVYWYQQSLDQGLQFLIQYYNGEERAKGNILERFSAQQFPDLHSELNLSSLELGDSALYFCASSVASGGATGELFFGEGSRLTVL.

V is TRBV3-1 (or the pseudogene TRBV3-2) and J is TRBJ1-1; D may be TRBD1 (5 bases). The CDR3 sequence is 15 residues long. Deletions cut 1 base from V and 1 base from J, with 10 bases between. Germline CDR1 LGHDT, CDR2 YNNKEL (reference sequence). Written as DNA, the CDR3 is TGTGCCAGCAGCCAAGCGGGGGGTCAGAACACTGAAGCTTTCTTT. Residues: CASSQAGGQNTEAFF.

This clone has just one count. The J gene is TRBJ2-3, the V gene TRBV6-2 or TRBV6-3; 7 positions match TRBD2. The CDR3 is 17 residues long. From germline, CDR1 is MNHEY and CDR2 SVGEGT. The J segment lost 7 bases and the V segment lost 4 bases, leaving 17 bases of the junction unmatched. DNA for the CDR3: TGTGCCAGCAGTTCCCCCTTTGAAGCGGGGAGCCTTTATACGCAGTATTTT. Its protein product is CASSSPFEAGSLYTQYF.

The chain employs TRBV10-3 and TRBJ1-4; D call uncertain. V lost 5 bases to trimming and J lost 7 bases, with 14 bases between them. Germline V gives CDR1 ENHRY, CDR2 SYGVKD. The CDR3 contains 14 residues. CDR3 loop: CAISFEGRGEKLFF. CDR3 nucleotides: TGTGCCATCAGTTTTGAGGGTAGAGGTGAAAAACTGTTTTTT.

The V gene is TRBV2, the J gene TRBJ1-2; TRBD1 is a possible D gene (6 bases). In germline, CDR1 is SNHLY, CDR2 FYNNEI. The CDR3 extends over 13 amino acids. The V end was cut by 7 bases, the J end by 8 bases, with 17 bases between. The CDR3 DNA sequence: TGTGCCAGCATCGTTGGAGGGGGAGGGGGCTACACCTTC. This encodes CASIVGGGGGYTF. Full variable domain (rest looked up from reference TRBV2 and TRBJ1-2): EPEVTQTPSHQVTQMGQEVILRCVPISNHLYFYWYRQILGQKVEFLVSFYNNEISEKSEIFDDQFSVERPDGSNFTLKIRSTKLEDSAMYFCASIVGGGGGYTFGSGTRLTVV.

The chain couples TRBV30 to TRBJ1-3; D may be TRBD1 (6 bases). CDR1 is GTSNPN and CDR2 is SVGIG in the germline V gene (reference sequence). The CDR3 runs 13 residues. V was trimmed by 5 bases and J by 0 bases, leaving 8 bases between them. The CDR3 sequence: CAWDRSSGNTIYF. In DNA, the CDR3 is TGTGCCTGGGACAGGAGCTCTGGAAACACCATATATTTT.

The J gene is TRBJ1-1, the V gene TRBV5-6; D call uncertain. V was shortened by 0 bases and J by 0 bases, with 6 bases between the two germline ends. The CDR3 runs to 14 residues. Per germline, CDR1 SGHDT and CDR2 YYEEEE. The CDR3 sequence: CASSLGTVNTEAFF. CDR3 DNA: TGTGCCAGCAGCTTGGGCACAGTGAACACTGAAGCTTTCTTT. Supplemented by reference TRBV5-6 and TRBJ1-1, the full variable domain reads DAGVTQSPTHLIKTRGQQVTLRCSPKSGHDTVSWYQQALGQGPQFIFQYYEEEERQRGNFPDRFSGHQFPNYSSELNVNALLLGDSALYLCASSLGTVNTEAFFGQGTRLTVV.

The DNA of the CDR3 is TGTGCCAGCAGCTCAAATACAGGCTCCTACGAGCAGTACTTC. Protein: CASSSNTGSYEQYF. The chain carries TRBV7-2 and TRBJ2-7; tentative D call: TRBD1 (5 bases). Per the germline V gene, CDR1 is SGHTA and CDR2 is FQGNSA. V shed 4 bases and J shed 0 bases, with 10 bases lying between them. The CDR3 is 14 amino acids.

This chain joins TRBV27 and TRBJ2-3, with 9 nucleotides matching TRBD2. The length of the CDR3 is 14 residues. Per the germline V gene, CDR1 is MNHEY and CDR2 is SMNVEV (reference sequence). Trimming took 7 bases from V and 2 from J; bases not matched to a gene: 4. CDR3 amino acids: CASNPSGATDTQYF. The CDR3, as DNA: TGTGCCAGCAATCCTAGCGGGGCCACAGATACGCAGTATTTT.

The chain carries TRBV7-2 and TRBJ2-1; possible D gene TRBD2, 7 bases. V lost 8 bases to trimming and J lost 9 bases, with 20 bases between them. Germline loops: CDR1 SGHTA, CDR2 FQGNSA. CDR3 length: 14 amino acids. In nucleotides, the CDR3 is TGTGCCAGCGGAGGGGGACTAAAAAAAGTTGAGCAGTTCTTC. Protein product: CASGGGLKKVEQFF. Variable domain in full (rest from reference TRBV7-2 and TRBJ2-1): GAGVSQSPSNKVTEKGKDVELRCDPISGHTALYWYRQSLGQGLEFLIYFQGNSAPDKSGLPSDRFSAERTGGSVSTLTIQRTQQEDSAVYLCASGGGLKKVEQFFGPGTRLTVL.

CDR3 region: CASSFFRGTAYGYTF. The CDR3 DNA reads TGTGCCAGCAGTTTTTTTCGCGGGACAGCCTATGGCTACACCTTC. This chain links TRBV28 with TRBJ1-2; 7 bases map to TRBD1. Germline CDR1 and CDR2: MDHEN and SYDVKM. V lost 3 bases to trimming and J lost 4 bases; unmatched junction nucleotides: 8. There are 15 residues in the CDR3.

This chain connects TRBV6-5 to TRBJ1-1; TRBD1 matches at 10 bases. This CDR3 spans 15 amino acids. Trimming at V came to 0 bases and at J to 3 bases, leaving 1 base not matched to a gene. CDR1 is MNHEY and CDR2 is SVGAGI in the germline V gene. The CDR3 is CASSYSGTGDTEAFF. For the CDR3, the DNA is TGTGCCAGCAGTTACTCAGGGACAGGGGACACTGAAGCTTTCTTT.